This entry is about one T cell receptor beta chain. Its antigen is currently not known. No per-base quality is available; no much larger clone lies one base away. Synthetic TCR analog templates were spiked into each PCR so that absolute template abundance could be estimated from read counts. The immunoSEQ assay was used to amplify TCRbeta CDR3 regions from genomic DNA with bias-controlled V and J gene primers. Rearranged TCRbeta segments were sequenced at approximately 20X coverage. As for the original processing: Sequencing errors were corrected by clustering and CDR3s were annotated against IMGT to assign V, D and J genes. Downstream analyses used only productive TCRbeta rearrangements, leaving out any out-of-frame or stop-codon sequences. To compute clonality, Shannon entropy was normalized by the log of the number of unique productive sequences and then subtracted from one. Fisher's exact test with Benjamini-Hochberg correction, at a threshold of adjusted p below 0.01, was used to find clones that differed between time points or between blood and tumor. TCRdb re-hosts the immuneACCESS table, in-frame sequences only. Its copies lack some clones; in the studies checked, an unresolved V gene accounts for under half of them, and the cause for the rest is not known. V, J and clone size reflect that table, while D and trimming were determined from the DNA. A total of some 32,000 clones appear in this sample, around 84% of them only once. The ten largest account for more than 25% of the sample.

A total of under 35 patients with locally advanced or metastatic urothelial carcinoma, treated at Memorial Sloan Kettering on a trial protocol, made up the cohort. Peripheral blood mononuclear cells were collected pretreatment and during treatment, at between 1 and 8 total time points per patient. The Qiagen DNeasy Blood extraction kit was used to purify genomic DNA from total PBMCs and tumor samples. PBMCs were collected pretreatment and during treatment, and were isolated and stored as previously described. The sample belongs to a study of PD-L1 blockade in urothelial cancer (TCRdb year 2017). Context from the whole study: Every patient began therapy in about 2014 and was given atezolizumab 1,200 mg intravenously every 3 weeks. About 90% of the roughly 29 patients were identified as males with urothelial cancer of bladder origin, and a prior smoking history was reported by 18 of 29 patients. An ECOG performance status of 0 or 1 was recorded for the patients, and 0 to 3 prior chemotherapy regimens had been received by the patients. Blood samples were analyzed at two time points: 3 weeks after treatment start (second dose) and 6 weeks after treatment start. A median of roughly 140,000 T cells and 80,000 or so unique TCRs was obtained from blood samples, and a median clonality of approximately 0.08 was observed. The study, an exploratory multi-omic analysis, examined somatic, immune and clinical correlates of response to PD-L1 blockade with atezolizumab in urothelial cancer. Pretreatment tumor samples, along with matched peripheral blood collected serially before and after atezolizumab treatment, underwent TCR sequencing. Durable clinical benefit was defined as a progression-free survival longer than 6 months, and TCR features were additionally tested against progression-free survival and overall survival. In the same patients, whole exome sequencing and RNA sequencing of pretreatment tumors were performed in addition to TCR sequencing. Durable clinical benefit was achieved by nine patients but not by the remaining 20. Approximately 30 patients had pretreatment blood TCR-seq, around 25 had at least one posttreatment blood collection, and around 25 had tumor TCR-seq. Overall study outcomes, separate from this receptor: Among patients with durable benefit, tumor-associated TCR clones showed greater expansion in peripheral blood 3 weeks after treatment started (n ≈ 24, p = 0.022). A pretreatment peripheral blood TCR clonality below the median was linked to improved progression-free and overall survival. Because the sample size was small (n ≈ 30) and many exploratory analyses were performed, the results are intended to be hypothesis-generating.

The germline V gene encodes CDR1 ENHRY and CDR2 SYGVKD. Reading from cysteine to phenylalanine, the CDR3 counts 12 amino acids. The sequence is cut down to CDR3 DNA, 36 bases in frame from base 1. V gives up 2 bases and J gives up 5 bases, and the segment between their germline ends measures 6 bases. This chain is built from TRBV10-3 and TRBJ2-5, with no confident D gene call. The clonotype originates from a man between 60 and 75 years old with urothelial cancer. Sequenced here: PBMCs, sampled around atezolizumab (anti-PD-L1) treatment. CDR3 region: CAISEEAETQYF. The DNA is TGTGCCATCAGTGAGGAGGCGGAGACCCAGTACTTC.